This T cell receptor beta chain is from a study of CD8+ T cells in alopecia areata (dated 2018 in TCRdb). Notes on the research overall: The treated patients, all with moderate-to-severe alopecia areata, were enrolled in an open-label pilot trial of oral tofacitinib given at 5 to 10 mg twice daily. Patients on tofacitinib were biopsied at baseline and after 4 and 24 weeks of treatment, and several of the patients also had a later scalp biopsy. immunoSEQ multiplex PCR using 35 Vbeta forward primers and 13 Jbeta reverse primers was used to amplify TCRbeta CDR3 regions. In treated patients, disease severity was measured using the SALT score, which gives the percentage of scalp surface area affected. The study used high-throughput TCRbeta sequencing to examine T cell clonal expansion in alopecia areata, in both the C3H/HeJ mouse model and human patients. RNA was obtained with the PAXgene miRNA kit for fixed scalp, the miRNeasy kit for PBMCs, and the RNeasy kit for mouse skin. Tofacitinib was given for 6 to 18 months, followed by 6 months of follow-up off drug to assess delayed response and recurrence. Clonality in the scalp was compared among normal scalp (n=4), patchy alopecia areata scalp (n=8), and alopecia totalis/universalis scalp (n=8). In humans, TCRbeta sequencing was performed on scalp tissue and on sorted CD4+ and CD8+ peripheral blood T cells from healthy controls and from patients with patchy or totalis/universalis alopecia areata. The paper as a whole reports these results and caveats: Compared with mice, TCR sequences shared between patients were less clear, possibly partly because of HLA diversity across the patient population. During tofacitinib treatment, many expanded lesional clones stuck around in both scalp and blood, and this persistence may partly explain why relapse happens after treatment is stopped. Tofacitinib significantly decreased scalp clonality and the number of expanded CD8+ clones among the top 100 scalp clones. Because the treated cohort was small and included a single nonresponder, larger studies are needed to assess links between baseline CD8+ expansion and response. Scalp TCR repertoire analysis is complicated because resident alphabeta T cells in normal human skin are also sequenced, whereas mouse skin is dominated by gammadelta T cells. Lesional scalp, especially in alopecia totalis/universalis, showed higher clonality and more expanded CD8+ clones than normal scalp, suggesting antigenic drive.

Preparation of the library involved the immunoSEQ multiplex PCR assay. To provide template for TCR sequencing, every sample had RNA extracted and reverse transcribed into cDNA. First-strand cDNA was synthesized with SuperScript III using a 2:1 mix of oligo-dT and random hexamers. A synthetic immune receptor repertoire was used to assess amplification bias, and residual bias was removed computationally. The study's processing was this. Raw reads were preprocessed to remove errors, and CDR3 was defined by IMGT conventions from the conserved cysteine to phenylalanine. Clonality was computed by normalizing Shannon entropy by log2 of the number of productive unique TCRs and subtracting the result from 1. Whether scalp clones were CD4 or CD8 was inferred by matching scalp TCRbeta sequences against CD4 and CD8 repertoires sorted from blood. Drawn from immuneACCESS, this table holds only the in-frame rearrangements with V and J called that TCRdb kept. Clones are partly lost; checked studies trace under half to an unresolved V gene and leave the rest unexplained. From that table come the V and J calls and clone size; the DNA was used to work out D and trimming. The sample yields about 76,000 clones; around 65% were counted once. The ten top clones hold 20% to 30% of the sample.

The time point tag for this specimen amounts to: 20 to 30 weeks on oral tofacitinib. This specimen's treatment or condition label, per the study, means: oral pan-JAK inhibitor, 5-10 mg twice daily. Lesional scalp punch biopsies and peripheral blood were obtained from alopecia areata patients. After PBMCs were isolated by density centrifugation and stained for CD3, CD4 and CD8, a FACSAria was used to sort CD4+ and CD8+ T cells. The CDR3 runs 14 amino acids, cysteine and phenylalanine included. Only the CDR3 portion is preserved as DNA: 42 bases, with reading frame beginning at the first base. Ends trimmed: V by 6 bases, J by 3 bases; bases unmatched to a gene: 8. Taken from the germline V gene, the CDR1 and CDR2 loops are SQVTM and ANQGSEA. This clone was observed a handful of times. Its antigen is currently not known. Nothing much larger sits one base from this clone, and base qualities are not available.

The sample was CD8+ T cells sorted from blood, taken at week 24, from a patient treated with tofacitinib. The receptor comes from a human donor with alopecia areata. The chain employs TRBV29-1 and TRBJ2-7, with 10 bases matching TRBD1. The nucleotide sequence reads as follows: TGCAGCGTGACCGGGACAGGGGAGAGCTACGAGCAGTACTTC. Protein translation: CSVTGTGESYEQYF.